This TCR beta chain comes out of a study of human T cells and chemical hapten exposure. Whole-study context: Slight differences in pooled library volume were the main source of varying TCR yields across samples.

The CDR3 runs 15 residues. The V end lost 3 bases, the J end lost 0 bases, and 9 bases lay between the germline ends. Noted time point: pre-sensitization, week 0. The treatment denotes: therapeutic diphenylcyclopropenone sensitization with weekly scalp DPC. Patients had alopecia, were aged 18 to 70, and were not pregnant. TCRdb recomputed calls from the RACE reads with MiXCR, one row per CDR3 protein. The sample lists a few hundred thousand distinct CDR3 sequences, approximately 7.5% occurring once. The sequence was obtained from a young man with alopecia areata. Some clones in this sample may be carry-over from other donors' samples. The source was whole blood, collected in connection with sensitization to the hapten diphenylcyclopropenone (DPC). The chain carries TRBV12-3 or TRBV12-4 and TRBJ1-3, with D unresolved. The chain's CDR3 is CASSFRRPSGNTIYF. In DNA, the CDR3 is TGTGCCAGCAGTTTCAGACGGCCCTCTGGAAACACCATATATTTT.